Below, 14 T cell receptor beta chains from the same sample are listed, as sequenced in a study of cytotoxic CD8 clonotypes in ibrutinib-treated CLL. Measured with immunoSEQ multiplex PCR; TCRdb has only the in-frame clones, and not every one. The data contain roughly 300,000 clones, 70% to 80% of them singletons. The sample here was PBMCs, taken at disease progression, from a patient treated with ibrutinib. The source is a human donor with chronic lymphocytic leukemia.

This clone appeared once. This CDR3 reads CASSLAGGGTGELFF. For the CDR3, the DNA is TGTGCCAGCAGCTTGGCCGGGGGAGGGACCGGGGAGCTGTTTTTT. The chain is built from TRBV5-4 and TRBJ2-2, with TRBD2 matching over 7 bases. Per germline, CDR1 SGHNT and CDR2 YYREEE (reference sequence). The trim removed 0 bases at V and 5 bases at J, leaving 4 bases unmatched. There are 15 residues in the CDR3.

This clone was seen only a few times. This chain joins TRBV18 and TRBJ1-1, with D possibly TRBD1 on 5 matching bases. V was clipped by 7 bases and J by 3 bases, with 12 bases between them. Per the germline V gene, CDR1 is KGHSH and CDR2 is LQKENI. The CDR3 has 13 amino acids. This chain's CDR3 is CASLSGLHTEAFF. CDR3 bases: TGTGCCAGCTTATCAGGGTTACACACTGAAGCTTTCTTT.

The rearrangement links TRBV5-1 to TRBJ2-1; tentative D call: TRBD1 (6 bases). The germline CDR1 and CDR2 sequences are SGHRS and YFSETQ. Trimming took off 0 bases at V and 0 bases at J, with 7 bases between the two ends. CDR3 length equals 15 residues. The CDR3 here is CASSLGGGSYNEQFF. DNA of the CDR3: TGCGCCAGCAGCTTGGGAGGGGGCTCCTACAATGAGCAGTTCTTC.

This rearrangement joins TRBV6-5 to TRBJ1-2; D ambiguous. The CDR3 spans 13 residues. CDR1 is MNHEY, CDR2 SVGAGI, per germline. V lost 0 bases and J lost 7, with 9 bases in between. The CDR3 nucleotides read TGTGCCAGCAGTTACTCGACATTCTCTGGCTACACCTTC. This codes for CASSYSTFSGYTF.

This clone occurred a few times. This sequence joins TRBV10-3 and TRBJ2-1; TRBD2 matches at 11 bases. This CDR3 has 16 residues. V trimming: 6 bases; J trimming: 8 bases; junction bases outside the gene matches: 12. Germline loops: CDR1 ENHRY, CDR2 SYGVKD. DNA of the CDR3: TGTGCCATCAGCGAACGGCTAGCGGGGGGCGGGGATGAGCAGTTCTTC. This codes for CAISERLAGGGDEQFF.

This chain connects TRBV29-1 to TRBJ2-5; unclear D gene. The CDR3 length is 12 residues. In germline, CDR1 is SQVTM, CDR2 ANQGSEA. Between the trimmed V and J ends, which lost 3 bases and 7 bases, there was a span of 12 bases. The CDR3: CSVEVAGVTQYF. The CDR3 DNA is TGCAGCGTTGAGGTTGCCGGAGTGACCCAGTACTTC.

The chain couples TRBV27 to TRBJ2-7, with 8 bases aligning to TRBD2. This CDR3 is built from 15 residues. The germline V gene encodes CDR1 MNHEY and CDR2 SMNVEV (reference sequence). J was trimmed by 4 bases and V by 5 bases; bases with no gene match: 10. The CDR3 nucleotides are TGTGCCAGCAGTCTCACCGGGACTAGTGTATACGAGCAGTACTTC. Its protein is CASSLTGTSVYEQYF.

V and J are TRBV9 and TRBJ2-7, with D tentatively TRBD2 (5 bases). This CDR3 spans 14 amino acids. Germline assignment: CDR1 SGDLS and CDR2 YYNGEE. Between the trimmed V and J ends, which lost 4 bases and 1 base, there was a span of 12 bases. This chain's CDR3 is CASSTSPGSYEQYF. The CDR3, as DNA: TGTGCCAGCAGCACCTCCCCGGGGTCCTACGAGCAGTACTTC. Full variable domain (remainder filled in from reference TRBV9 and TRBJ2-7): DSGVTQTPKHLITATGQRVTLRCSPRSGDLSVYWYQQSLDQGLQFLIQYYNGEERAKGNILERFSAQQFPDLHSELNLSSLELGDSALYFCASSTSPGSYEQYFGPGTRLTVT.

This chain links TRBV5-1 with TRBJ1-1, with TRBD1 matching over 10 bases. This CDR3 contains 15 residues. Trimming at V came to 3 bases and at J to 6 bases, leaving 8 bases not matched to a gene. Germline loops: CDR1 SGHRS, CDR2 YFSETQ. For the CDR3, the DNA is TGCGCCAGCAGCTCCGAGGGACAGGGGTTTGCTGAAGCTTTCTTT. Translation: CASSSEGQGFAEAFF.

The chain carries TRBV7-6 and TRBJ2-7; 10 bases fit TRBD2. CDR1 and CDR2 from the germline V gene are SGHVS and FNYEAQ. The CDR3 has 16 residues. The V gene end was trimmed by 5 bases and the J gene end by 6 bases; junction bases not matched to a gene: 13. The CDR3 sequence is CASSLVSGGPVTEQYF. The CDR3 DNA reads as TGTGCCAGCAGCCTTGTTAGCGGGGGGCCAGTTACCGAGCAGTACTTC.

The rearrangement joins TRBV5-4 to TRBJ1-1, with D unclear. Germline V gene data show CDR1 as SGHNT and CDR2 as YYREEE (reference sequence). This CDR3 contains 14 residues. V was pared by 7 bases and J by 5 bases, with 18 bases between. The CDR3 nucleotides are TGTGCCAGCTACTCTGGGATACACCGGACTGAAGCTTTCTTT. Translating it yields CASYSGIHRTEAFF.

The chain joins TRBV9 to TRBJ1-3; D is perhaps TRBD1 (5 bases). CDR1 is SGDLS, CDR2 YYNGEE, per germline. This CDR3 comprises 15 residues. V lost 4 bases, J lost 4 bases, and 15 bases lay in between. The CDR3 sequence is CASSPGAAWGNTIYF. The CDR3 bases are TGTGCCAGCAGCCCTGGGGCCGCCTGGGGAAACACCATATATTTT.

This clone was counted between two and nine times. The chain is built from TRBV25-1 and TRBJ1-4, with D unclear. The CDR3 length is 13 residues. Trimming removed 10 bases at V and 2 bases at J, with 11 bases between. Germline CDR1 is MGHDK and CDR2 is SYGVNS. In nucleotides, the CDR3 is TGTGCCACCCGGCCCTCGACTAATGAAAAACTGTTTTTT. The encoded protein is CATRPSTNEKLFF.

V is TRBV4-3 and J is TRBJ2-4; D unclear. Trimming shortened V by 2 bases and J by 1 base, and 9 bases separated the two germline ends. From germline, CDR1 is LGHNA and CDR2 YSLEER. The CDR3 has 15 residues. In DNA form, the CDR3 reads TGCGCCAGCAGCCAATGGCAGCTGGCCAAAAACATTCAGTACTTC. It translates to CASSQWQLAKNIQYF.